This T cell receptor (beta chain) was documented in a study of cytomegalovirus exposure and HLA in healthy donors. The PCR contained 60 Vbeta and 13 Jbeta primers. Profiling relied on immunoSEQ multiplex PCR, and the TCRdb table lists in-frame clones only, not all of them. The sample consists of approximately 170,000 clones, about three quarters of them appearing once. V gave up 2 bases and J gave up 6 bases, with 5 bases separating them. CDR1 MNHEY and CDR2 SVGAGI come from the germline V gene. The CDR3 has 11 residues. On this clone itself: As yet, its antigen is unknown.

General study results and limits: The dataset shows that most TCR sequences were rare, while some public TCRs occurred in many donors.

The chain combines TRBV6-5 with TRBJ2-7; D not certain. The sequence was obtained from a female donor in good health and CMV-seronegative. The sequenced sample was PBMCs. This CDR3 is CASSYISEQYF. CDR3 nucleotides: TGTGCCAGCAGTTACATCTCCGAGCAGTACTTC.